This T cell receptor (beta chain) was identified in a study of shared clonotypes between healthy human individuals. Study summary: Three plates each covered CD4 naive and memory; CD8 naive two, CD8 memory one.

Points on this clone: Antigen specificity is unknown.

CD45RO-negative CD8 cells positively selected for CCR7 made up the naive population, which excluded terminally differentiated effector memory CD45RA+ cells. Study-wide results and caveats: What naive subsets generally showed was a larger estimated richness than memory subsets showed.

DNA at around 190 ng, tens of thousands of T cell genomes, went into sorted-subset replicate PCRs. Source study methods: Junction-only sequences produced by ImmunoSEQ had no quality scores, so filtering differed. Using immunoSEQ multiplex PCR, the repertoire was profiled, and TCRdb retains in-frame clones only, with some absent. Clone size and the V and J calls come from that table; the DNA yielded D and trimming. The sample carries about 590,000 clones, roughly 95% recorded once. The V gene's germline CDR1 is KGHSH and CDR2 LQKENI. V dropped 3 bases and J dropped 3; count of bases not matched to a gene: 6. This CDR3 region has 15 residues.

This clonotype originated in a woman under 40 in good health. This rearrangement joins TRBV18 to TRBJ2-5, with 8 bases matching TRBD1. The specimen was naive CD8+ T cells sorted from blood. The CDR3 DNA reads TGTGCCAGCTCACCGGACAGGGAGGAAGAAGAGACCCAGTACTTC. Its translation: CASSPDREEEETQYF.